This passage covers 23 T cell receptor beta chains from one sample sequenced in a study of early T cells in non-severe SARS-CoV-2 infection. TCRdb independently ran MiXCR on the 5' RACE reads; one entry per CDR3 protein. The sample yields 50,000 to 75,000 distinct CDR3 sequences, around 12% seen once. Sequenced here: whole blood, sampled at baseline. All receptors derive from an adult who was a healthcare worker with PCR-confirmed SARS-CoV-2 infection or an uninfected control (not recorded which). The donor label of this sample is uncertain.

For the CDR3, the DNA is TGCAGCGTCCAGTCCTACTCTGGAAACACCATATATTTT. Translated, it gives CSVQSYSGNTIYF. The chain is built from TRBV29-1 and TRBJ1-3, with no clear D. CDR1 is SQVTM, CDR2 ANQGSEA, per germline. V gave up 6 bases and J gave up 0 bases, with 9 bases separating them. This CDR3 region has 13 residues. Filled out from reference TRBV29-1 and TRBJ1-3, the complete variable domain reads SAVISQKPSRDICQRGTSLTIQCQVDSQVTMMFWYRQQPGQSLTLIATANQGSEATYESGFVIDKFPISRPNLTFSTLTVSNMSPEDSSIYLCSVQSYSGNTIYFGEGSWLTVV.

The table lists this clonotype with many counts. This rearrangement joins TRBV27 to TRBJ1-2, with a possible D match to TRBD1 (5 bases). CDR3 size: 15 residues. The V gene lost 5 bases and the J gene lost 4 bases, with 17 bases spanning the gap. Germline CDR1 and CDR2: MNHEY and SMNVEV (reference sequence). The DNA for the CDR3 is TGTGCCAGCAGTCCACAGCCGGGGCGAGGCTATGGCTACACCTTC. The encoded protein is CASSPQPGRGYGYTF.

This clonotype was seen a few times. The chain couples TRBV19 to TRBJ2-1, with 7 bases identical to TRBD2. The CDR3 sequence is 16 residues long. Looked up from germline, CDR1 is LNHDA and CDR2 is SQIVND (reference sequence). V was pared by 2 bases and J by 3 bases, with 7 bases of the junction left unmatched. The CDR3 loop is CASSIRGGSDYNEQFF. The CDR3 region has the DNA TGTGCCAGTAGTATAAGGGGCGGGAGCGACTACAATGAGCAGTTCTTC.

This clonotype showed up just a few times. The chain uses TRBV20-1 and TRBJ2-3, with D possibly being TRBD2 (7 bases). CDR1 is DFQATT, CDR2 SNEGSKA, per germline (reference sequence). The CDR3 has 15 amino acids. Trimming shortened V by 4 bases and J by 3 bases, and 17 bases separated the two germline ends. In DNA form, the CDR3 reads TGCAGTGCTAATGAAGGCGGGGGCCGAACAGATACGCAGTATTTT. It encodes CSANEGGGRTDTQYF.

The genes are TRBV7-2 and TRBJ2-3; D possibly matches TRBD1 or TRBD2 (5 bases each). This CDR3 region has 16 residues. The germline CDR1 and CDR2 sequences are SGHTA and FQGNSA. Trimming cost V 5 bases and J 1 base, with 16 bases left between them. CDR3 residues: CASSRQTNLGTDTQYF. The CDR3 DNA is TGTGCCAGCAGCCGACAGACTAATTTGGGCACAGATACGCAGTATTTT.

DNA for the CDR3: TGCGCCAGCAGCTTGACCGGACAGGGGGTAGATCAGCCCCAGCATTTT. This translates into CASSLTGQGVDQPQHF. This chain joins TRBV5-1 and TRBJ1-5; 10 nucleotides line up with TRBD1. Germline loops: CDR1 SGHRS, CDR2 YFSETQ. The CDR3 loop spans 16 amino acids. Losses at the gene ends were 1 base for V and 5 bases for J; bases not matched to a gene: 6.

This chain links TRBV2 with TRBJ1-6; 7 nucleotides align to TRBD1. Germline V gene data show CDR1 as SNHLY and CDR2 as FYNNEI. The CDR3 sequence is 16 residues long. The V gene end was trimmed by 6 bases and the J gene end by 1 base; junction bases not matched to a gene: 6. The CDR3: CASSERQGSYNSPLHF. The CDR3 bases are TGTGCCAGCAGCGAACGACAGGGTTCCTATAATTCACCCCTCCACTTT.

The CDR3 DNA reads TGTGCCAGCAGCCGAGACAGAGCTGGGGCCAACGTCCTGACTTTC. This encodes CASSRDRAGANVLTF. The gene calls are TRBV7-9 and TRBJ2-6; D is possibly TRBD1 (5 bases). Germline CDR1 is SEHNR and CDR2 is FQNEAQ (reference sequence). V was cut by 5 bases and J by 2 bases, with 10 bases left in between. The CDR3 runs to 15 residues. Filled out from reference TRBV7-9 and TRBJ2-6, the complete variable domain reads DTGVSQNPRHKITKRGQNVTFRCDPISEHNRLYWYRQTLGQGPEFLTYFQNEAQLEKSRLLSDRFSAERPKGSFSTLEIQRTEQGDSAMYLCASSRDRAGANVLTFGAGSRLTVL.

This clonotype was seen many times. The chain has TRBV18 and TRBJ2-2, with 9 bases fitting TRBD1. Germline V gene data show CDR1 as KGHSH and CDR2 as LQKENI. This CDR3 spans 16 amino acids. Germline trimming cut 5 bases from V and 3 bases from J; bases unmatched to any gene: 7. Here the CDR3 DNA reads TGTGCCAGCTCAACGGGACAGGGAGGATACACCGGGGAGCTGTTTTTT. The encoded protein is CASSTGQGGYTGELFF.

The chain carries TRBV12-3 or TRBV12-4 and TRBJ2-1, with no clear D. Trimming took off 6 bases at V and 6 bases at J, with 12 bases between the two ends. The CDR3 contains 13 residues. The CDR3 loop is CASRPVGRNEQFF. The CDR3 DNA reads TGTGCCAGCAGACCCGTCGGGCGCAATGAGCAGTTCTTC.

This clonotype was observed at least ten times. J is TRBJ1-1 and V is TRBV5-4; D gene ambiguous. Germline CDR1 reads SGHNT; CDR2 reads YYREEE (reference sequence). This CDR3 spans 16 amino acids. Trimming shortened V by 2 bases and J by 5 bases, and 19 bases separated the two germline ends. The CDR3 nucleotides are TGTGCCAGCAGCTTTGGGATGGGGTACGATCCGACTGAAGCTTTCTTT. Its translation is CASSFGMGYDPTEAFF.

CDR3 sequence: CASSFQDTEAFF. For the CDR3, the DNA is TGTGCCAGCAGTTTCCAGGACACTGAAGCTTTCTTT. The V and J genes are TRBV12-3 or TRBV12-4 and TRBJ1-1; D not resolved. V was trimmed by 3 bases and J by 3 bases, leaving 5 bases between them. The CDR3 has 12 amino acids.

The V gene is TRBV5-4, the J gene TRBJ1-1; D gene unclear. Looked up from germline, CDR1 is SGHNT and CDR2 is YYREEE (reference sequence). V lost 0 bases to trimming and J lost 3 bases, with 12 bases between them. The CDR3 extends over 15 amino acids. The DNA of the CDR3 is TGTGCCAGCAGCTTGGAAGGAGGGAGGGACACTGAAGCTTTCTTT. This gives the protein CASSLEGGRDTEAFF.

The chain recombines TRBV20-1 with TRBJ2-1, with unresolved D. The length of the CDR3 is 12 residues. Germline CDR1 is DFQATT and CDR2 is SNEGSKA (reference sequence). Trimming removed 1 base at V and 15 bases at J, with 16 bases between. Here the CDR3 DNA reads TGCAGTGCTAGAGTCAAGGACGGTCCCCGGTTCTTC. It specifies CSARVKDGPRFF.

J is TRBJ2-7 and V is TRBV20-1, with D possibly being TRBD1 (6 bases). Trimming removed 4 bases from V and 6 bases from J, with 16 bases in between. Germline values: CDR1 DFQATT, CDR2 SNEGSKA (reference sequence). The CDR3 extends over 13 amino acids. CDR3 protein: CSAMMGAQGEQYV. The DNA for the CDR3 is TGCAGTGCTATGATGGGCGCACAGGGCGAGCAGTACGTC.

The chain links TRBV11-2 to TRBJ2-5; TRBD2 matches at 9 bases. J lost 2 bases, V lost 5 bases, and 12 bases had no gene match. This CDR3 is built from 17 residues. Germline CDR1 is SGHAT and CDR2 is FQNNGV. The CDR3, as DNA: TGTGCCAGCAGCCGAGGATCTGCGACTAGCGGTCAAGAGACCCAGTACTTC. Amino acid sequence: CASSRGSATSGQETQYF. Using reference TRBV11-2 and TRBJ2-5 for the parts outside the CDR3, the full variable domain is EAGVAQSPRYKIIEKRQSVAFWCNPISGHATLYWYQQILGQGPKLLIQFQNNGVVDDSQLPKDRFSAERLKGVDSTLKIQPAKLEDSAVYLCASSRGSATSGQETQYFGPGTRLLVL.

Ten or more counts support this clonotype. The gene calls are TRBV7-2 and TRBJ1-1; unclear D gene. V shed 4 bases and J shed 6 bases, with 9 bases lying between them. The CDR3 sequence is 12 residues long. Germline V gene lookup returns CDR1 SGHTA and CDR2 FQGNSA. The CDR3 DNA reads TGTGCCAGCAGCTCAACGGGCGCTGAAGCTTTCTTT. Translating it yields CASSSTGAEAFF.

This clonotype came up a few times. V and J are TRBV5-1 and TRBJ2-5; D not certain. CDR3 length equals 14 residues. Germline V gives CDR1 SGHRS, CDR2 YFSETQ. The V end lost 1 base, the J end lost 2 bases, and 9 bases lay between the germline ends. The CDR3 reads CASSLYVTQETQYF. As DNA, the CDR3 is TGCGCCAGCAGCTTGTATGTGACTCAAGAGACCCAGTACTTC.

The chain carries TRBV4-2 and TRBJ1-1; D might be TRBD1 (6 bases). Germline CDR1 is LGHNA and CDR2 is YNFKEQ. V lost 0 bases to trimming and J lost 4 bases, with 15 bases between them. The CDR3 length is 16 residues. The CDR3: CASSQDQTGRSTEAFF. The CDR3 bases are TGTGCCAGCAGCCAAGATCAAACAGGGAGAAGCACTGAAGCTTTCTTT.

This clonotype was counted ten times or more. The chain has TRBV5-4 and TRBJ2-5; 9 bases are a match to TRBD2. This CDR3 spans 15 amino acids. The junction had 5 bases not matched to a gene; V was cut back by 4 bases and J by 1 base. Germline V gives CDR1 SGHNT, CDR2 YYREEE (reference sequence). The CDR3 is CASSRSGGPQETQYF. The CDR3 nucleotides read TGTGCCAGCAGCCGAAGCGGGGGGCCCCAAGAGACCCAGTACTTC.

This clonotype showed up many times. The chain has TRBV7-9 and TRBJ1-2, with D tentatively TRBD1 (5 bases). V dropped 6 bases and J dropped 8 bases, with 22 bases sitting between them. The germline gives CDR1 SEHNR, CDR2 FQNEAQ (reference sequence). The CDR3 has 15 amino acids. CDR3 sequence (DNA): TGTGCCAGCAGACCAGAAGACCCAGGGATGGCGGGCTACACCTTC. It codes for CASRPEDPGMAGYTF.

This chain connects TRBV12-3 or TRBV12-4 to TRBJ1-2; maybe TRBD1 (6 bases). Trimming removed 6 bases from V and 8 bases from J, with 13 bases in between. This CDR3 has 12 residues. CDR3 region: CASRSDRPGYTF. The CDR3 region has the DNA TGTGCCAGCAGAAGCGACAGGCCGGGCTACACCTTC.

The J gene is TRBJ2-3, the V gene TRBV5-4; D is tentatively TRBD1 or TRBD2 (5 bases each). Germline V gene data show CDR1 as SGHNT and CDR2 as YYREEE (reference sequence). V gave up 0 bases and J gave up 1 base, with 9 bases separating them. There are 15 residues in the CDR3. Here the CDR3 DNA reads TGTGCCAGCAGCTTGGGGGACGGAGGCACAGATACGCAGTATTTT. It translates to CASSLGDGGTDTQYF.